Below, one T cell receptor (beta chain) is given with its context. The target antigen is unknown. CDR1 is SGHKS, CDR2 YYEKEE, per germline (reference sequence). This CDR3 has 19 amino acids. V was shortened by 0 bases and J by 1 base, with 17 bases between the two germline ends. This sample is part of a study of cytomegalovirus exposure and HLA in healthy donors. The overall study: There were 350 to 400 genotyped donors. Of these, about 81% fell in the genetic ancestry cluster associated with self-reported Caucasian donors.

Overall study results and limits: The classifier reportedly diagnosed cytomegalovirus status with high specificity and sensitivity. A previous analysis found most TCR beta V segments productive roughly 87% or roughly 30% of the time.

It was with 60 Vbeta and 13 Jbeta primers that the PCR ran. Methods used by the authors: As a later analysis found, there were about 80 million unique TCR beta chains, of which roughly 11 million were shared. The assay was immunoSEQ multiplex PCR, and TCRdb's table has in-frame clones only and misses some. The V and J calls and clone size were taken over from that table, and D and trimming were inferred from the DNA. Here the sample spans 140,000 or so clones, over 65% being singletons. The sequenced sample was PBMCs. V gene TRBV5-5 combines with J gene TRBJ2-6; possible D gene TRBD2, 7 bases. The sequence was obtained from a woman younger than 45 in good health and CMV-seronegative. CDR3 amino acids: CASSLALGGLGSGANVLTF. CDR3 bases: TGTGCCAGCAGCTTGGCCCTGGGGGGGCTAGGGTCTGGGGCCAACGTCCTGACTTTC.